These 17 T cell receptor beta chains came from one sample sequenced in a study of blood T cell repertoires in COVID-19. The data were produced by immunoSEQ multiplex PCR, yet TCRdb's version contains in-frame clones alone and is incomplete. Among roughly 410,000 clones listed, over 75% were seen once. The material sequenced was peripheral blood. These receptors originate from a woman aged 40-49 years with COVID-19, enrolled during active disease.

This clone was recorded a few times. The J gene is TRBJ2-1, the V gene TRBV5-6; TRBD1 agrees at 9 bases. Germline CDR1 reads SGHDT; CDR2 reads YYEEEE. V shed 3 bases, J shed 6 bases, and the junction held 13 bases outside the gene matches. This CDR3 comprises 17 residues. The CDR3 protein is CASSYLHRDRVSNEQFF. The CDR3 region has the DNA TGTGCCAGCAGCTACTTGCACCGGGACAGGGTCAGCAATGAGCAGTTCTTC. The full variable domain, completed using reference TRBV5-6 and TRBJ2-1, is DAGVTQSPTHLIKTRGQQVTLRCSPKSGHDTVSWYQQALGQGPQFIFQYYEEEERQRGNFPDRFSGHQFPNYSSELNVNALLLGDSALYLCASSYLHRDRVSNEQFFGPGTRLTVL.

This chain joins TRBV5-1 and TRBJ2-3; D is perhaps TRBD2 (6 bases). Trimming cost V 3 bases and J 2 bases, with 19 bases left between them. There are 17 residues in the CDR3. CDR1 is SGHRS and CDR2 is YFSETQ in the germline V gene. In DNA form, the CDR3 reads TGCGCCAGCAGCTCTGGCCCGCGGGGCGGGTCCACAGATACGCAGTATTTT. Translated, it gives CASSSGPRGGSTDTQYF.

V is TRBV27 and J is TRBJ1-4, with D tentatively TRBD1 (6 bases). This CDR3 comprises 15 residues. Germline CDR1 is MNHEY and CDR2 is SMNVEV (reference sequence). V was clipped by 8 bases and J by 4 bases, with 17 bases between them. The CDR3 loop reads CASSANRADNEKLFF. CDR3 bases: TGTGCCAGCTCCGCTAACAGGGCAGATAATGAAAAACTGTTTTTT. Combining the CDR3 with reference TRBV27 and TRBJ1-4 gives the whole variable domain EAQVTQNPRYLITVTGKKLTVTCSQNMNHEYMSWYRQDPGLGLRQIYYSMNVEVTDKGDVPEGYKVSRKEKRNFPLILESPSPNQTSLYFCASSANRADNEKLFFGSGTQLSVL.

The V call is TRBV7-2, the J call TRBJ1-2, with 8 bases lining up with TRBD1. The trim removed 5 bases at V and 4 bases at J, leaving 6 bases unmatched. The CDR3 is made up of 14 amino acids. Germline V gene lookup returns CDR1 SGHTA and CDR2 FQGNSA. This chain's CDR3 is CASSEGTGPYGYTF. As DNA, the CDR3 is TGTGCCAGCAGCGAAGGGACAGGACCCTATGGCTACACCTTC.

This chain links TRBV19 with TRBJ1-1; D ambiguous. Trimming took 5 bases from V and 5 from J, leaving 18 bases between them. Per germline, CDR1 LNHDA and CDR2 SQIVND (reference sequence). There are 15 residues in the CDR3. CDR3: CASSPTSTAGTEAFF. The CDR3 DNA reads TGTGCCAGTAGTCCTACGTCCACTGCGGGGACTGAAGCTTTCTTT. Combining the CDR3 with reference TRBV19 and TRBJ1-1 gives the whole variable domain DGGITQSPKYLFRKEGQNVTLSCEQNLNHDAMYWYRQDPGQGLRLIYYSQIVNDFQKGDIAEGYSVSREKKESFPLTVTSAQKNPTAFYLCASSPTSTAGTEAFFGQGTRLTVV.

J is TRBJ1-1 and V is TRBV5-5; D is unclear. The germline V gene encodes CDR1 SGHKS and CDR2 YYEKEE (reference sequence). The CDR3 consists of 14 residues. V was trimmed by 1 base and J by 1 base, leaving 8 bases between them. CDR3 sequence reads: CASSLSTTNTEAFF. DNA of the CDR3: TGTGCCAGCAGCTTGAGTACAACGAACACTGAAGCTTTCTTT.

V is TRBV7-8 and J is TRBJ2-7; TRBD2 aligns across 7 bases. The CDR3 length is 14 residues. Looked up from germline, CDR1 is SGHVS and CDR2 is FQNEAQ. V trimming: 3 bases; J trimming: 4 bases; junction bases outside the gene matches: 6. The CDR3 DNA reads TGTGCCAGCAGCTTTCGCGGGAGTTTGTACGAGCAGTACTTC. This translates into CASSFRGSLYEQYF.

The rearrangement joins TRBV9 to TRBJ1-4, with 7 bases aligning to TRBD1. CDR1 is SGDLS and CDR2 is YYNGEE in the germline V gene. CDR3 length equals 14 residues. J gave up 7 bases and V 3 bases, and 6 bases lay outside the gene matches. CDR3 loop: CASSATGFVEKLFF. The CDR3 DNA is TGTGCCAGCAGCGCGACAGGGTTTGTTGAAAAACTGTTTTTT. The entire variable domain, with the rest obtained from reference TRBV9 and TRBJ1-4, is as follows: DSGVTQTPKHLITATGQRVTLRCSPRSGDLSVYWYQQSLDQGLQFLIQYYNGEERAKGNILERFSAQQFPDLHSELNLSSLELGDSALYFCASSATGFVEKLFFGSGTQLSVL.

The chain recombines TRBV5-1 with TRBJ1-2; maybe TRBD1 (6 bases). CDR3 length: 14 residues. Trimming stripped 0 bases from V and 7 bases from J, with 13 bases between. CDR1 is SGHRS, CDR2 YFSETQ, per germline. Written as DNA, the CDR3 is TGCGCCAGCAGCTTGGACTCCGGGACATCTGGCTACACCTTC. Its protein is CASSLDSGTSGYTF.

This chain joins TRBV6-4 and TRBJ2-7; weak D call: TRBD2 (6 bases). The ends were cut back, 3 bases at V and 0 bases at J, with 12 bases in the middle. There are 15 residues in the CDR3. Germline lookup yields CDR1 MRHNA and CDR2 SNTAGT. CDR3 loop: CASSEDFSGSYEQYF. DNA for the CDR3: TGTGCCAGCAGTGAAGATTTTAGCGGCTCCTACGAGCAGTACTTC.

This clone was observed a few times. Other DNA sequences within the sample encode an identical CDR3. The chain uses TRBV6-2 or TRBV6-3 and TRBJ1-1; D is undetermined. Germline CDR1 reads MNHEY; CDR2 reads SVGEGT. The length of the CDR3 is 13 residues. The ends were cut back, 2 bases at V and 1 base at J, with 5 bases in the middle. Here the CDR3 reads CASSYGGNTEAFF. CDR3 DNA sequence: TGTGCCAGCAGTTACGGAGGGAACACTGAAGCTTTCTTT.

The rearrangement joins TRBV9 to TRBJ2-1; TRBD2 might be the D (6 bases). V shed 4 bases and J shed 2 bases, with 19 bases lying between them. CDR3 length: 17 amino acids. CDR1 and CDR2 from the germline V gene are SGDLS and YYNGEE. DNA of the CDR3: TGTGCCAGCAGCTTCGGAAGGGGCGGGGACGCCTACAATGAGCAGTTCTTC. The encoded protein is CASSFGRGGDAYNEQFF. The variable domain in full, completed from reference TRBV9 and TRBJ2-1, reads DSGVTQTPKHLITATGQRVTLRCSPRSGDLSVYWYQQSLDQGLQFLIQYYNGEERAKGNILERFSAQQFPDLHSELNLSSLELGDSALYFCASSFGRGGDAYNEQFFGPGTRLTVL.

The V and J genes are TRBV27 and TRBJ1-1; D is unresolved. V gave up 5 bases and J gave up 7 bases, with 11 bases separating them. Germline CDR1 and CDR2: MNHEY and SMNVEV (reference sequence). The CDR3 is made up of 12 amino acids. Written as DNA, the CDR3 is TGTGCCAGCAGTCCGGGAACAGATGAAGCTTTCTTT. It translates to CASSPGTDEAFF.

The V gene is TRBV28, the J gene TRBJ2-3, with TRBD1 matching over 10 bases. The CDR3 has 16 residues. V trimming: 5 bases; J trimming: 4 bases; junction bases outside the gene matches: 9. The germline V gene encodes CDR1 MDHEN and CDR2 SYDVKM. The CDR3 DNA sequence: TGTGCCAGCAGTCCGGCGGGACAGGGGATACCAGATACGCAGTATTTT. Residues: CASSPAGQGIPDTQYF.

The chain is built from TRBV20-1 and TRBJ1-4; the D gene is possibly TRBD1 (5 bases). CDR1 is DFQATT and CDR2 is SNEGSKA in the germline V gene (reference sequence). CDR3 length: 12 residues. Trimming took off 3 bases at V and 8 bases at J, with 10 bases between the two ends. CDR3 protein: CSASGAGEKLFF. The DNA for the CDR3 is TGCAGTGCTAGTGGTGCAGGGGAAAAACTGTTTTTT.

The V call is TRBV5-1, the J call TRBJ2-2, with D possibly matching TRBD1 (6 bases). The ends were cut back, 1 base at V and 5 bases at J, with 12 bases in the middle. This CDR3 comprises 15 residues. The germline V gene has CDR1 SGHRS and CDR2 YFSETQ. CDR3 sequence: CASSLSRGRTGELFF. The CDR3 DNA sequence: TGCGCCAGCAGCTTGTCCAGGGGAAGGACCGGGGAGCTGTTTTTT.

The rearrangement links TRBV29-1 to TRBJ1-2; unclear D gene. The CDR3 spans 11 residues. The V gene's germline CDR1 is SQVTM and CDR2 ANQGSEA. Trimming took off 5 bases at V and 8 bases at J, with 12 bases between the two ends. This CDR3 is CSVREREGYTF. DNA of the CDR3: TGCAGCGTTCGGGAGAGGGAAGGCTACACCTTC.